The 8 T cell receptor beta chains in this list originate from one sample, sequenced in a study of shared clonotypes between healthy human individuals. Here immunoSEQ multiplex PCR was the method, and the copy in TCRdb shows in-frame clones only, minus some. In the table there are fewer than 3 million clones, 85% to 95% of which are singletons. The sequencing sample was made of naive CD4+ T cells from PBMCs. Described subset: CD45RA+ positively selected. These receptors were collected from a man between 18 and 35 years old in good health. Some clones in this sample may be carry-over from other donors' samples.

The rearrangement joins TRBV5-8 to TRBJ1-3; D not resolved. The V gene's germline CDR1 is SGHTS and CDR2 YDEGEE. The CDR3 extends over 11 amino acids. V was cut by 4 bases and J by 8 bases, with 7 bases left in between. CDR3 nucleotide sequence: TGTGCCAGCAGCCGGAGAGACACCATATATTTT. Translation gives CASSRRDTIYF.

Regarding this clone: The sample carries other DNA sequences with the same CDR3. This sequence joins TRBV15 and TRBJ1-2; TRBD1 matches 8 bases. CDR1 is LNHNV and CDR2 is YYDKDF in the germline V gene (reference sequence). Germline trimming cut 3 bases from V and 3 bases from J; bases unmatched to any gene: 0. This CDR3 is built from 13 residues. The CDR3 DNA sequence: TGTGCCACCAGCAGGGGACAGGACTATGGCTACACCTTC. Translated: CATSRGQDYGYTF.

The V gene is TRBV7-8, the J gene TRBJ2-7, with 13 bases identical to TRBD2. Germline trimming cut 4 bases from V and 4 bases from J; bases unmatched to any gene: 4. Germline assignment: CDR1 SGHVS and CDR2 FQNEAQ. The CDR3 consists of 15 residues. The CDR3 nucleotides are TGTGCCAGCAGCTCGACTAGCGGGAGGCAGTACGAGCAGTACTTC. Amino acid sequence: CASSSTSGRQYEQYF.

This clone was observed a single time. The chain combines TRBV5-5 with TRBJ1-3, with D unresolved. V gave up 2 bases and J gave up 2 bases, with 11 bases separating them. Germline CDR1 and CDR2: SGHKS and YYEKEE (reference sequence). The CDR3 extends over 15 amino acids. CDR3 in DNA: TGTGCCAGCAGCTTTGAGGCGTCTACTGGAAACACCATATATTTT. Its protein is CASSFEASTGNTIYF.

On this clone: The same CDR3 also results from other DNA sequences found in this sample. The V call is TRBV27, the J call TRBJ2-1, with D possibly matching TRBD2 (5 bases). This CDR3 is built from 14 residues. CDR1 MNHEY and CDR2 SMNVEV come from the germline V gene (reference sequence). Trimming took 3 bases from V and 1 from J, leaving 7 bases between them. CDR3: CASSLSGSYNEQFF. CDR3 nucleotides: TGTGCCAGCAGTTTGTCGGGGTCCTACAATGAGCAGTTCTTC.

This rearrangement joins TRBV5-1 to TRBJ2-1, with a weak D call TRBD1 (5 bases). The CDR3 covers 18 residues. Trimming removed 3 bases at V and 5 bases at J, with 24 bases between. CDR1 is SGHRS and CDR2 is YFSETQ in the germline V gene. CDR3 sequence (DNA): TGCGCCAGCAGCTCCAATGGACCATCGAACATGGGGCACAATGAGCAGTTCTTC. Its protein is CASSSNGPSNMGHNEQFF.

The chain links TRBV7-9 to TRBJ2-7; D gene ambiguous. This CDR3 comprises 14 residues. V dropped 5 bases and J dropped 2 bases, with 13 bases sitting between them. The V gene's germline CDR1 is SEHNR and CDR2 FQNEAQ (reference sequence). CDR3 DNA sequence: TGTGCCAGCAGCCCATCGTACAGTCCCTACGAGCAGTACTTC. Encoded protein: CASSPSYSPYEQYF.

This chain uses TRBV5-1 with TRBJ2-1; D gene ambiguous. There are 14 residues in the CDR3. Germline V gene sequence: CDR1 SGHRS, CDR2 YFSETQ. With 0 bases removed from V and 8 bases from J, the gap between germline ends came to 12 bases. The CDR3 region has the DNA TGCGCCAGCAGCTTGGGATTGAGGATCGATGAGCAGTTCTTC. Residues: CASSLGLRIDEQFF.